The sequence of this T cell receptor (beta chain) was determined in a study of blood T cells in healthy people across ages. Combining a sample-barcoded 5' primer with a J-beta primer mix, a second PCR ran for roughly 7 to 11 cycles. TCRdb fed the 5' RACE reads into MiXCR, producing one record per CDR3 protein. The sample records more than 550,000 distinct CDR3 sequences, approximately 22% being singletons. This clonotype was picked up a small number of times. Germline loops: CDR1 SGHRS, CDR2 YFSETQ. This CDR3 is 13 amino acids long. The V and J ends lost 4 bases and 8 bases respectively, with 13 bases between them.

Input material: blood. The chain has TRBV5-1 and TRBJ1-3; D gene ambiguous. This TCR was recovered from a man in his sixties or seventies in good health. The CDR3 nucleotides read TGCGCCAGCAGCCCGGTGGTCGGGGACACCATATATTTT. This translates into CASSPVVGDTIYF. Combining the CDR3 with reference TRBV5-1 and TRBJ1-3 gives the whole variable domain KAGVTQTPRYLIKTRGQQVTLSCSPISGHRSVSWYQQTPGQGLQFLFEYFSETQRNKGNFPGRFSGRQFSNSRSEMNVSTLELGDSALYLCASSPVVGDTIYFGEGSWLTVV.